This T cell receptor (beta chain) is drawn from a study of early stage breast cancer tumors (dated by TCRdb to 2015 to 2018). For context, the study as a whole: Of the approximately 16 invasive breast tumors, eleven to twelve were found to be estrogen receptor-positive, progesterone receptor-positive and HER2-negative. Of the roughly 12 ER+/PR+/HER2- tumors, eight were classified as invasive ductal carcinomas and four as invasive lobular carcinomas. The average read coverage per sample was about 10-fold. A total of over 2 million templates, representing 850,000 to 1,400,000 unique clonotypes, were detected across all samples. Findings and caveats that apply to the study as a whole: Tumors showed about 2.3-fold higher T cell density and higher clonality than adjacent normal breast tissue. Enriched TCRB sequences shared across patients were found to be mostly commonly generated sequences that were unlikely to play an important role in the tumor microenvironment. Analysis by tumor subtype was prevented by the small cohort size. Repertoires from blood and normal breast were more alike than repertoires from blood and tumor, and in about 90% of the 16 patients, comparing each tissue with blood separated tumor from normal. Chain pairing and functional markers such as CD4, CD8 and FOXP3 were not captured by bulk genomic DNA sequencing of unsorted cells.

At the junction V is shortened by 5 bases and J by 15 bases; bases outside the gene matches: 9. The germline V gene encodes CDR1 PRHDT and CDR2 FYEKMQ (reference sequence). Reading from cysteine to phenylalanine, the CDR3 counts 13 amino acids. Solely the CDR3 DNA is kept, with 39 bases framed from the first base. Each sample was amplified as two independent genomic DNA replicates: approximately 0.5 ug for blood and roughly 1.4 ug for tumor or normal breast. Following the manufacturer's instructions, the ImmunoSeq Intro kit was used to carry out TCRB sequencing on genomic DNA. For absolute quantification, the roughly 28-cycle multiplex PCR included proprietary primers along with spike-in control sequences. Single-end 150-bp reads were used to sequence an 87-bp fragment spanning the CDR3 plus the flanking V and J genes. Each lane of an Illumina MiSeq running version 3.0 chemistry carried seven multiplexed samples, with two replicates apiece. The authors' pipeline ran thus. The vendor's proprietary pipeline processed the raw data and merged both replicates into a single result for each sample. Productive rearrangements sharing the V-gene family, CDR3 amino acid sequence and J-gene segment were defined as clonotypes. Clonality was calculated as 1 minus the normalized Shannon entropy (Pielou evenness) of TCRB abundances. To estimate T cell density, the total number of templates was divided by the number of input cells, which was inferred from the amount of DNA input. Total repertoire diversity and clonality were estimated with Recon using default parameters. A clonotype counted as tumor-enriched if its abundance in tumor exceeded 0.1% and was at least 32-fold higher than its abundance in normal breast. The source is immuneACCESS, and TCRdb retained only in-frame sequences with V and J called. Part of the clones is not carried over; for the studies checked, unresolved V genes explain less than half of this, and the remainder is unexplained. V, J and clone size reflect that table, while D and trimming were determined from the DNA. Within this sample are tens of thousands of clones, with about three quarters of them counted one time only. The ten largest clonotypes hold roughly 3.4% of the sample.

Concerning this clone: Its antigen is still unknown. Base qualities were left out, and no much larger clone turns up one base away.

The study profiled bulk TCR beta-chain repertoires in matched peripheral blood, tumor and adjacent normal breast tissue taken from some 17 patients with early-stage breast cancer. Before surgery, roughly 5-11 mL of whole blood was collected into EDTA tubes and then processed within 2 hours. Ficoll-Paque centrifugation in SepMate-50 tubes was used to isolate peripheral blood mononuclear cells. PBMCs were cryopreserved in roughly 90% FBS with approximately 10% DMSO in aliquots of 2 to 4 million cells and stored in liquid nitrogen. The Qiagen AllPrep DNA/RNA Mini kit was used to extract genomic DNA. The TCR was taken from a person aged 30-39 years with breast cancer. Sequencing input: blood. The chain was built from TRBV13 and TRBJ2-1; 11 bases in the middle match TRBD2. DNA sequence: TGTGCCAGCAGCCCCCGGGGACTAGCGGCCGTGTTCTTC. It codes for CASSPRGLAAVFF.